This TCR beta chain was identified during a study of T cells in Graves' hyperthyroidism and ophthalmopathy. Overall study context: Sampling of peripheral blood happened at initial diagnosis, prior to any treatment.

This clonotype was detected ten times or more. What it binds is unknown. Study conclusions and caveats: Researchers found most expanded thyroid clonotypes above 0.001 in blood as well. In the analysis, a 13 V-J model separated ophthalmopathy from stable hyperthyroidism.

Amplified regions were TCR beta CDR3 sequences from RNA transcripts. The HTBI primer set was used in a first-round RT-PCR of the TCR CDR3. MiXCR was run by TCRdb on the multiplex PCR reads, yielding one entry per CDR3 protein. The repertoire consists of roughly 420,000 distinct CDR3 sequences, with 15% to 19% occurring once and the leading ten covering 13% to 15%. The germline V gene encodes CDR1 SNHLY and CDR2 FYNNEI. This CDR3 contains 15 residues. With 6 bases removed from V and 0 bases from J, the gap between germline ends came to 11 bases. Absence of ophthalmopathy progression within 18 months defined stable Graves' hyperthyroidism.

V usage is TRBV2 and J usage is TRBJ2-2, with a possible D match to TRBD1 (5 bases). The origin of this receptor is a woman under 30 with Graves' hyperthyroidism. The sample was blood. In nucleotides, the CDR3 is TGTGCCAGCAGAGGGGCTCAAGCGAACACCGGGGAGCTGTTTTTT. This sequence encodes CASRGAQANTGELFF.